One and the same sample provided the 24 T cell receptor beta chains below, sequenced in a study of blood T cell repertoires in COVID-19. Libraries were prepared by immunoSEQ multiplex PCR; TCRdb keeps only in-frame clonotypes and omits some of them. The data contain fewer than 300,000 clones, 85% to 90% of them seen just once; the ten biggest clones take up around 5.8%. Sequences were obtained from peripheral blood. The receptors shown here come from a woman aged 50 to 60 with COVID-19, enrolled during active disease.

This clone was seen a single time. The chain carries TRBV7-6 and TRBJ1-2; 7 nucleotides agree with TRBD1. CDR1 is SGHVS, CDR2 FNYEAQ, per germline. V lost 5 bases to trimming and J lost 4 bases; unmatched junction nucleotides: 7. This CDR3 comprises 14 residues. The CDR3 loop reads CASSDGTAVYGYTF. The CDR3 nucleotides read TGTGCCAGCAGCGATGGGACAGCCGTCTATGGCTACACCTTC.

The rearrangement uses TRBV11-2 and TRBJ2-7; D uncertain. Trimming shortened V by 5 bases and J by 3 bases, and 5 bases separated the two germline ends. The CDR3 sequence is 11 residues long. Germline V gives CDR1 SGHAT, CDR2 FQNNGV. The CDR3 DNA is TGTGCCAGCAGCACAATCTACGAGCAGTACTTC. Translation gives CASSTIYEQYF. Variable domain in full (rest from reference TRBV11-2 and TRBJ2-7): EAGVAQSPRYKIIEKRQSVAFWCNPISGHATLYWYQQILGQGPKLLIQFQNNGVVDDSQLPKDRFSAERLKGVDSTLKIQPAKLEDSAVYLCASSTIYEQYFGPGTRLTVT.

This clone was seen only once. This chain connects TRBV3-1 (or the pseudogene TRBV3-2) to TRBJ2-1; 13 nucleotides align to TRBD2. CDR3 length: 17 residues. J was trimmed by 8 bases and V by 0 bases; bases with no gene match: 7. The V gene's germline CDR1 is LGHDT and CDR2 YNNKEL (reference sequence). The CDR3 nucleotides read TGTGCCAGCAGCCAAGATAGAGGGACTAGCGGGATGGATGAGCAGTTCTTC. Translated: CASSQDRGTSGMDEQFF.

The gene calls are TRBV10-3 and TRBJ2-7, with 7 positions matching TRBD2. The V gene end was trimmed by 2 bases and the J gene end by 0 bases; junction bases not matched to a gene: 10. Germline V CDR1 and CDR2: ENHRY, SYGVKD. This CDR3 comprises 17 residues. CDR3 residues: CAISEPASGVPSYEQYF. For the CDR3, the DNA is TGTGCCATCAGTGAGCCCGCTAGCGGAGTGCCCTCCTACGAGCAGTACTTC.

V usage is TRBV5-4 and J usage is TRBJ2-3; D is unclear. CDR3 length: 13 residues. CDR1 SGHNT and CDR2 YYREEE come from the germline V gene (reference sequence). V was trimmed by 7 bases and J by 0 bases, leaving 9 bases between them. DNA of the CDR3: TGTGCCAGCTACTTACCCAGCACAGATACGCAGTATTTT. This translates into CASYLPSTDTQYF.

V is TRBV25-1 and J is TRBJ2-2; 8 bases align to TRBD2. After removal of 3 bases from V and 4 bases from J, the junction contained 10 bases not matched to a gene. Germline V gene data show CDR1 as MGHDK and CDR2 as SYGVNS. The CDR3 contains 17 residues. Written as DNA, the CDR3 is TGTGCCAGCAGTGATCTCGCGGGAGGATTGAGCACCGGGGAGCTGTTTTTT. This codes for CASSDLAGGLSTGELFF.

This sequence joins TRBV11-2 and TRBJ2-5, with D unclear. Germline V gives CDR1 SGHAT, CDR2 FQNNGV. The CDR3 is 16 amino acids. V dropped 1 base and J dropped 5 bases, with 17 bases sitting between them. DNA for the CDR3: TGTGCCAGCAGCTTAGGCCCCGGAGTAGGTGGGGAGACCCAGTACTTC. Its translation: CASSLGPGVGGETQYF. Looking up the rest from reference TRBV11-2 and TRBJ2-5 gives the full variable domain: EAGVAQSPRYKIIEKRQSVAFWCNPISGHATLYWYQQILGQGPKLLIQFQNNGVVDDSQLPKDRFSAERLKGVDSTLKIQPAKLEDSAVYLCASSLGPGVGGETQYFGPGTRLLVL.

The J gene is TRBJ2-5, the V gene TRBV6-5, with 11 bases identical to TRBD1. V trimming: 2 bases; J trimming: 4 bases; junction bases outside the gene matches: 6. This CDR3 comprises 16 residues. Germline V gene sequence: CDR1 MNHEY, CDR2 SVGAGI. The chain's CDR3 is CASSYGTGGTSETQYF. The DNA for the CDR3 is TGTGCCAGCAGTTACGGGACAGGGGGGACCTCAGAGACCCAGTACTTC.

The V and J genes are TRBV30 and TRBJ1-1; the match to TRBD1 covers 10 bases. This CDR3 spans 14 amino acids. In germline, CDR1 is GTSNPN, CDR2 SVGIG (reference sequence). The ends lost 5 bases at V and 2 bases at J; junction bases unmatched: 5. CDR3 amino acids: CAWRTGGFNTEAFF. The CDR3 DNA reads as TGTGCCTGGCGGACAGGGGGATTTAACACTGAAGCTTTCTTT.

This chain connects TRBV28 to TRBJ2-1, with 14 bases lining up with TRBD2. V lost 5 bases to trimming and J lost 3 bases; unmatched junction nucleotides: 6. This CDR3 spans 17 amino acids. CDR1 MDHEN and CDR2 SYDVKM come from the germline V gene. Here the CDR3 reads CASSLPGTSGGYNEQFF. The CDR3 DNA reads TGTGCCAGCAGTCTTCCCGGGACTAGCGGGGGCTACAATGAGCAGTTCTTC. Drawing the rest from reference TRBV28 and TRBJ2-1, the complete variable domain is DVKVTQSSRYLVKRTGEKVFLECVQDMDHENMFWYRQDPGLGLRLIYFSYDVKMKEKGDIPEGYSVSREKKERFSLILESASTNQTSMYLCASSLPGTSGGYNEQFFGPGTRLTVL.

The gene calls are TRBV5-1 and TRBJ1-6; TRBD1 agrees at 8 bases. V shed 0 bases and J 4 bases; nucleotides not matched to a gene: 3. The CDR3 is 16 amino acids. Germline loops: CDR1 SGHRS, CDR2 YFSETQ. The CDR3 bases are TGCGCCAGCAGCTTGGGGGGACAGGCTTATAATTCACCCCTCCACTTT. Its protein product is CASSLGGQAYNSPLHF.

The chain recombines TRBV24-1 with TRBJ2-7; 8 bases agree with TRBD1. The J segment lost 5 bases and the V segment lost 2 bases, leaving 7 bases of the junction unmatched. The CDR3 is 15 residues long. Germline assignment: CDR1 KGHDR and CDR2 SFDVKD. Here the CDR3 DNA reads TGTGCCACCAGTGATTCCCGACAGGGGATGAACGAGCAGTACTTC. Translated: CATSDSRQGMNEQYF.

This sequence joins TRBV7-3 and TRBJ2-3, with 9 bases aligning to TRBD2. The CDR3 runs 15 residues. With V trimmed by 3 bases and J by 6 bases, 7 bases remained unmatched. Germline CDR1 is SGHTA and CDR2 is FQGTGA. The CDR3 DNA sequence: TGTGCCAGCAGCTTCGCGGGAGGGGCACAGGATACGCAGTATTTT. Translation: CASSFAGGAQDTQYF.

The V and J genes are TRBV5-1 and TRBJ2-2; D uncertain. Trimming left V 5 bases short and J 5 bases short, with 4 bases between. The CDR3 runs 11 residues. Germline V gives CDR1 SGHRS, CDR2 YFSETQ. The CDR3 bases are TGCGCCAGCAGTTATACCGGGGAGCTGTTTTTT. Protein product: CASSYTGELFF. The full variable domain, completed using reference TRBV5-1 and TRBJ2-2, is KAGVTQTPRYLIKTRGQQVTLSCSPISGHRSVSWYQQTPGQGLQFLFEYFSETQRNKGNFPGRFSGRQFSNSRSEMNVSTLELGDSALYLCASSYTGELFFGEGSRLTVL.

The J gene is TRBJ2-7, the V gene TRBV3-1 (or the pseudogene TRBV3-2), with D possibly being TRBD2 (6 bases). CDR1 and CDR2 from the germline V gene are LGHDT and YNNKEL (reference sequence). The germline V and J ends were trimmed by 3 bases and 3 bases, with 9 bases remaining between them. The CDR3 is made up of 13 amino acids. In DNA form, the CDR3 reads TGTGCCAGCAGCCAGGGGGGAGTCTACGAGCAGTACTTC. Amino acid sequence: CASSQGGVYEQYF.

CDR3 in DNA: TGTGCCAGCAGCAAAACCGGGCAGGGTCTCGGCTACACCTTC. As protein: CASSKTGQGLGYTF. The genes are TRBV11-1 and TRBJ1-2, with D perhaps TRBD1 (5 bases). The germline V and J ends were trimmed by 5 bases and 8 bases, with 18 bases remaining between them. The CDR3 has 14 amino acids. The V gene's germline CDR1 is SGHAT and CDR2 FQDESV (reference sequence).

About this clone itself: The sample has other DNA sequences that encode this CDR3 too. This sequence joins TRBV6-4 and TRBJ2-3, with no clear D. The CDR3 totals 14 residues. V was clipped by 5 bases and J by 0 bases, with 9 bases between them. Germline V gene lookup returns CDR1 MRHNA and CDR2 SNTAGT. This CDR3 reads CASSLGLSTDTQYF. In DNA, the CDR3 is TGTGCCAGCAGTCTCGGGTTAAGCACAGATACGCAGTATTTT.

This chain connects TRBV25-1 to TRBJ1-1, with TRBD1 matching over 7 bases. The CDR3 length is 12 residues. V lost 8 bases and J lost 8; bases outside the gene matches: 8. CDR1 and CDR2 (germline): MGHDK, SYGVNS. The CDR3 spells CASGEGGLEAFF. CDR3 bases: TGTGCCAGCGGGGAAGGGGGCCTAGAAGCTTTCTTT.

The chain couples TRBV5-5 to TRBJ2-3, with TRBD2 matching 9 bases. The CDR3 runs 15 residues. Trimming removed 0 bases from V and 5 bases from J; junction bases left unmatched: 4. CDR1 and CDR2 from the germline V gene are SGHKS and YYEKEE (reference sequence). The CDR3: CASSLVAGVVDTQYF. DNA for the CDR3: TGTGCCAGCAGCTTGGTAGCGGGAGTGGTAGATACGCAGTATTTT.

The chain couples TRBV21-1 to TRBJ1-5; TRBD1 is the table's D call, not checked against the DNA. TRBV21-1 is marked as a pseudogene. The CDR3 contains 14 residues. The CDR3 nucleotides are TGTGCCAGCAGCTATGGCAGGGGACATCAGCCCCAGCATTTT. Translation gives CASSYGRGHQPQHF.

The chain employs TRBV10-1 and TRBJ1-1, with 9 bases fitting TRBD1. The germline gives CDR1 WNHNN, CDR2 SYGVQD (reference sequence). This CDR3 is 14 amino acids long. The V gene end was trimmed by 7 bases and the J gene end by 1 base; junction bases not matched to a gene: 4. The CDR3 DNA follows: TGCGCCAGCAAACCGGGACAGGGGAACACTGAAGCTTTCTTT. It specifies CASKPGQGNTEAFF.

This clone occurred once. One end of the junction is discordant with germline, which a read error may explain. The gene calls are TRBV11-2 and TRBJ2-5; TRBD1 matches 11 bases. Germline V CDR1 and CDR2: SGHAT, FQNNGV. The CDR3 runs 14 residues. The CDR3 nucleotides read TGTGCCAGCAGACGGACAGGGGGCCAAGGGACCCAGTACTTC. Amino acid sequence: CASRRTGGQGTQYF.

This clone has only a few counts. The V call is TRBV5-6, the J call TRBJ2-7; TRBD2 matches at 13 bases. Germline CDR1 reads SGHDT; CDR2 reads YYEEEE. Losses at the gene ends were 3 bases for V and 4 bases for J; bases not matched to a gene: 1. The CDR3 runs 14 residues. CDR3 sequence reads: CASSSGLAGYEQYF. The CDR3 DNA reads TGTGCCAGCAGCTCGGGACTAGCGGGATACGAGCAGTACTTC. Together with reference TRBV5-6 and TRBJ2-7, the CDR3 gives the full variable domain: DAGVTQSPTHLIKTRGQQVTLRCSPKSGHDTVSWYQQALGQGPQFIFQYYEEEERQRGNFPDRFSGHQFPNYSSELNVNALLLGDSALYLCASSSGLAGYEQYFGPGTRLTVT.

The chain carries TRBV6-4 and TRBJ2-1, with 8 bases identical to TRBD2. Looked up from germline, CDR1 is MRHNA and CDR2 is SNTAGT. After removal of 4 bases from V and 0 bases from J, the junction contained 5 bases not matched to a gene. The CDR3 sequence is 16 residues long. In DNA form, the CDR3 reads TGTGCCAGCAGTGCAGGAGCGGGAGTCTCCTACAATGAGCAGTTCTTC. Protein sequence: CASSAGAGVSYNEQFF.